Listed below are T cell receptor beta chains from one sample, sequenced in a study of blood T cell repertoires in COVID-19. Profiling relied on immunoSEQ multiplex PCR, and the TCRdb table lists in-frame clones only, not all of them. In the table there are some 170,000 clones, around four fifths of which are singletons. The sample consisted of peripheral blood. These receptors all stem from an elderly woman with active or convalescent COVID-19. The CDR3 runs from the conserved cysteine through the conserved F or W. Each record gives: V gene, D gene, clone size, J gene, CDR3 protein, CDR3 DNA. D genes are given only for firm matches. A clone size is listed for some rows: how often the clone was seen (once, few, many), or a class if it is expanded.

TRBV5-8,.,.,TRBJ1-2,CASSVGQPGGYTF,TGTGCCAGCAGCGTGGGACAACCTGGTGGCTACACCTTC
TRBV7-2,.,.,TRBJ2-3,CASSSIAVSSTDTQYF,TGTGCCAGCAGCTCGATAGCGGTTTCTAGCACAGATACGCAGTATTTT
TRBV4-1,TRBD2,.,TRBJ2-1,CASSQKTVGLAGGGGNEQFF,TGCGCCAGCAGCCAAAAGACGGTTGGGCTAGCGGGGGGCGGCGGCAATGAGCAGTTCTTC
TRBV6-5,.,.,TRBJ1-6,CATSERGARNSPLHF,TGTGCCACCTCCGAGCGGGGAGCCCGTAATTCACCCCTCCACTTT
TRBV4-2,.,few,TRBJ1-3,CASSPTRGGNTIYF,TGTGCCAGCAGCCCAACCCGGGGGGGAAACACCATATATTTT
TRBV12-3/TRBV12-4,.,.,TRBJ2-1,CASGMANEQFF,TGTGCCAGCGGTATGGCAAATGAGCAGTTCTTC
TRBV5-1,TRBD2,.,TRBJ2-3,CASSPLAAGGQDTQYF,TGCGCCAGCAGCCCCTTGGCGGCGGGGGGGCAAGATACGCAGTATTTT
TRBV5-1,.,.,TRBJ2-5,CASSTSSPRETQYF,TGCGCCAGCAGCACCAGTTCCCCTCGAGAGACCCAGTACTTC
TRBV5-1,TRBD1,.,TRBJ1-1,CASSRTGGNTEAFF,TGCGCCAGCAGCCGGACAGGGGGTAACACTGAAGCTTTCTTT
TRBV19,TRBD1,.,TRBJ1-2,CASSPRTGINYGYTF,TGTGCCAGTAGTCCCCGGACAGGGATTAACTATGGCTACACCTTC
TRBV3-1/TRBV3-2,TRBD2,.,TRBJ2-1,CASSRRLAGGAPVNEQFF,TGTGCCAGCAGCCGCCGACTAGCGGGGGGCGCACCAGTCAATGAGCAGTTCTTC
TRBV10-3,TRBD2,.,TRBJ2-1,CAISVSGGVDEQFF,TGTGCCATCAGTGTAAGCGGGGGGGTGGATGAGCAGTTCTTC
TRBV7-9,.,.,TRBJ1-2,CASTDRANYGYTF,TGTGCCAGCACCGACAGAGCTAACTATGGCTACACCTTC
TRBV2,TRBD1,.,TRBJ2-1,CASTELPAGTANEQFF,TGTGCCAGCACGGAGCTCCCTGCCGGGACAGCCAATGAGCAGTTCTTC
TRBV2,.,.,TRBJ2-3,CASSEGGRFFTDTQYF,TGTGCCAGCAGTGAAGGTGGCAGGTTTTTCACAGATACGCAGTATTTT
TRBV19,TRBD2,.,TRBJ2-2,CASSPSERGWTGELFF,TGTGCCAGTAGCCCATCAGAGCGGGGCTGGACCGGGGAGCTGTTTTTT
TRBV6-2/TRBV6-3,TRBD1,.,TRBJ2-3,CASSEDRVADTQYF,TGTGCCAGCAGTGAGGACAGGGTCGCAGATACGCAGTATTTT
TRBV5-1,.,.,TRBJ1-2,CASSLGGRGPYGYTF,TGCGCCAGCAGCTTGGGTGGCAGGGGACCCTATGGCTACACCTTC
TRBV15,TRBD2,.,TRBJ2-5,CATSRDRGEGETQYF,TGTGCCACCAGCAGAGATCGGGGGGAGGGGGAGACCCAGTACTTC
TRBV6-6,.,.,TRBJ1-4,CASSLSGAATNEKLFF,TGTGCCAGCAGTTTGAGTGGGGCTGCAACTAATGAAAAACTGTTTTTT
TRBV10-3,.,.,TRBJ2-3,CAITSGVSDTQYF,TGTGCCATCACCTCAGGGGTATCAGATACGCAGTATTTT
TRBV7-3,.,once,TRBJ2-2,CASSLRTTGGGELFF,TGTGCCAGCAGCTTAAGGACAACGGGTGGCGGGGAGCTGTTTTTT
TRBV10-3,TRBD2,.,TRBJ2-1,CAISEKRGVNNEQFF,TGTGCCATCAGTGAGAAGCGGGGGGTTAACAATGAGCAGTTCTTC
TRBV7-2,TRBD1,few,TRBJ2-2,CASSPGQETNTGELFF,TGTGCCAGCAGCCCTGGACAGGAAACTAACACCGGGGAGCTGTTTTTT
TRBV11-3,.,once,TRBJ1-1,CASSLGQRNTEAFF,TGTGCCAGCAGCCTGGGACAACGGAACACTGAAGCTTTCTTT
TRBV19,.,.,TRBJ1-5,CASRQQGTSNQPQHF,TGTGCCAGTAGGCAACAGGGAACTAGCAATCAGCCCCAGCATTTT
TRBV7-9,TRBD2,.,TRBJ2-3,CASSLPTSGVSTDTQYF,TGTGCCAGCAGCTTACCGACTAGCGGGGTTTCTACAGATACGCAGTATTTT
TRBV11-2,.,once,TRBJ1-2,CASTLLGGTLYGYTF,TGTGCCAGCACCCTATTGGGGGGGACCCTCTATGGCTACACCTTC
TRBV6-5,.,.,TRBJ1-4,CASSYIYNEKLFF,TGTGCCAGCAGTTACATTTATAATGAAAAACTGTTTTTT
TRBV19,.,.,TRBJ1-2,CASSIDNRSYTF,TGTGCCAGTAGTATAGACAACAGAAGCTACACCTTC
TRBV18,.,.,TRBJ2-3,CASSPGIQGTPDTQYF,TGTGCCAGCTCACCCGGTATCCAGGGAACCCCAGATACGCAGTATTTT
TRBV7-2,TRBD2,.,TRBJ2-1,CASSLVMVAGRSEQFF,TGTGCCAGCAGCTTAGTTATGGTAGCGGGGCGGAGTGAGCAGTTCTTC
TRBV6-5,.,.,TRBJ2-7,CASSYTDRGEQYF,TGTGCCAGCAGTTACACGGACAGAGGTGAGCAGTACTTC
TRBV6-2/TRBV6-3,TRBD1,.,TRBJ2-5,CASSPGQIQETQYF,TGTGCCAGCAGTCCGGGACAGATCCAAGAGACCCAGTACTTC
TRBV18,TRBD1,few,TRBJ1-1,CASSLPTGLNTEAFF,TGTGCCAGCTCACTTCCGACAGGGCTGAACACTGAAGCTTTCTTT
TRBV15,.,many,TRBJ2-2,CATSRDPTTGELFF,TGTGCCACCAGCAGAGATCCGACAACCGGGGAGCTGTTTTTT
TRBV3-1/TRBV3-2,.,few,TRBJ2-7,CASSQGAWEQYF,TGTGCCAGCAGCCAAGGGGCGTGGGAGCAGTACTTC
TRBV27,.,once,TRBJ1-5,CASSLKFPGVSNQPQHF,TGTGCCAGCAGCCTCAAGTTCCCGGGGGTAAGCAATCAGCCCCAGCATTTT
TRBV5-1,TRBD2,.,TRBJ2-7,CASSWTSGVPYEQYF,TGCGCCAGCAGCTGGACTAGCGGGGTACCCTACGAGCAGTACTTC
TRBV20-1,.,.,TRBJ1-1,CSAGRVTEAFF,TGCAGTGCGGGGAGGGTCACTGAAGCTTTCTTT
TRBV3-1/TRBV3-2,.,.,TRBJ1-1,CASSQPQRGTEAFF,TGTGCCAGCAGCCAGCCCCAGAGAGGGACTGAAGCTTTCTTT
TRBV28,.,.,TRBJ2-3,CASSSPGSTDTQYF,TGTGCCAGCAGTTCCCCGGGTAGCACAGATACGCAGTATTTT
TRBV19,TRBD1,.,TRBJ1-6,CASSPDRARNSPLHF,TGTGCCAGTAGTCCCGACAGGGCGCGTAATTCACCCCTCCACTTT
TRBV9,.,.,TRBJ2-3,CASSPQQGLGTDTQYF,TGTGCCAGCAGCCCTCAACAGGGTTTAGGCACAGATACGCAGTATTTT
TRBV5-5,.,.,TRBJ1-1,CASSFSANRAMTNTEAFF,TGTGCCAGCAGCTTCTCCGCCAACAGGGCCATGACGAACACTGAAGCTTTCTTT
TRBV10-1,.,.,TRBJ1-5,CASSGGHGMPQHF,TGCGCCAGCAGTGGCGGGCACGGGATGCCCCAGCATTTT
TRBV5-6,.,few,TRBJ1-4,CASSLLGDDEKLFF,TGTGCCAGCAGCTTGCTAGGGGATGATGAAAAACTGTTTTTT
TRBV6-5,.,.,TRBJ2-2,CASHQRRGRAGELFF,TGTGCCTCCCACCAGCGCCGGGGAAGGGCCGGGGAGCTGTTTTTT
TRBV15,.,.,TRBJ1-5,CATSYGRGSNQPQHF,TGTGCCACCAGCTATGGCAGGGGAAGCAATCAGCCCCAGCATTTT
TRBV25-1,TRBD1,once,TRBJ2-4,CASSELEGTGVNIQYF,TGTGCCAGCAGTGAATTAGAGGGGACAGGGGTAAACATTCAGTACTTC
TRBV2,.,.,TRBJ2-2,CASRRVSNTGELFF,TGTGCCAGTCGTCGAGTCTCGAACACCGGGGAGCTGTTTTTT
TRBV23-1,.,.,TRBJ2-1,CASSHRIERFF,TGCGCCAGCAGTCACCGGATTGAGCGGTTCTTC
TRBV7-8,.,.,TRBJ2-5,CASAADWETQYF,TGTGCCAGCGCGGCGGACTGGGAGACCCAGTACTTC
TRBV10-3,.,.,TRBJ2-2,CAISPRGANTGELFF,TGTGCCATCAGCCCCAGGGGCGCGAACACCGGGGAGCTGTTTTTT
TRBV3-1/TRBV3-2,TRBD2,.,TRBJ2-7,CASSPGGGAREQYF,TGTGCCAGCAGCCCTGGCGGGGGGGCCCGGGAGCAGTACTTC